This T cell receptor (beta chain) is from a study of technical replicates of blood from a few donors. Trimming cost V 0 bases and J 4 bases, with 7 bases left between them. The CDR3 length is 13 residues. Per the germline V gene, CDR1 is LNHNV and CDR2 is YYDKDF (reference sequence). TCRdb keeps only in-frame clones here, not all; method: immunoSEQ multiplex PCR. Here the sample spans about 72,000 clones, over 85% being singletons. The sequenced sample consisted of T cells isolated from PBMCs. The chain couples TRBV15 to TRBJ2-7, with TRBD1 as a possible D gene (5 bases). This clonotype was obtained from a human donor in good health. The CDR3 DNA reads TGTGCCACCAGCAGAGACCGACAGTACGAGCAGTACTTC. This codes for CATSRDRQYEQYF.